This T cell receptor beta chain derives from a study of T-cell memory formation after mild COVID-19. CDR3 length equals 17 residues. Germline V gene lookup returns CDR1 MNHEY and CDR2 SVGAGI. Trimming took 8 bases from V and 1 from J; bases not matched to a gene: 12. TCRdb reprocessed the 5' RACE reads via MiXCR and lists one record per CDR3 protein. This sample has about 100,000 distinct CDR3 sequences, with 8.5% to 14% found just once. This clonotype was observed a handful of times. Sequencing was carried out using PBMCs or a T cell subset sorted from them (not recorded which). The V and J genes are TRBV6-5 and TRBJ2-2; the match to TRBD1 covers 8 bases. The TCR comes from a man in his late teens or twenties who had mild COVID-19 (a few samples of this study predate the infection). Cell type and time point are not known. The CDR3 spells CASRVAGGSRNTGELFF. As DNA, the CDR3 is TGTGCCAGCCGAGTGGCAGGGGGCTCTAGGAACACCGGGGAGCTGTTTTTT.